The rows below give T cell receptor beta chains drawn from one sample of a study of CD8 T cells in ankylosing spondylitis. Using its own MiXCR run on the 5' RACE reads, TCRdb lists one record per CDR3 protein. The table lists about 360,000 distinct CDR3 sequences, 20% to 25% of them singletons. The sequenced material came from blood, either unsorted or a sorted T cell fraction (not recorded which). The receptors derive from a male donor with ankylosing spondylitis or in good health (not recorded which). CDR3s include the opening cysteine and the closing phenylalanine or tryptophan. The order of the fields is V gene, J gene, CDR3 protein.

TRBV3-1,TRBJ1-2,CASSQGTGGRNYGYTF
TRBV30,TRBJ2-1,CAWRQGYEQFF
TRBV12-3/TRBV12-4,TRBJ2-2,CASSLETGTTGELFF
TRBV7-6,TRBJ2-7,CASSPSGGAAEQYF
TRBV10-3,TRBJ2-7,CAISDADRGVGYEQYF
TRBV5-5,TRBJ2-2,CASSLEGQGLTGELFF
TRBV7-9,TRBJ2-7,CASSLLRAGVDEQYF
TRBV10-3,TRBJ2-7,CAISPGVARGEQYF
TRBV7-3,TRBJ1-1,CASSLGTGVDTEAFF
TRBV14,TRBJ2-1,CASSPHLAGIYNEQFF
TRBV7-9,TRBJ2-3,CASSRYGGSTDTQYF
TRBV12-3/TRBV12-4,TRBJ2-1,CSSSNTGGGENEQFF
TRBV6-5,TRBJ2-2,CASSYPQEGRAGELFF
TRBV7-9,TRBJ2-3,CASSSPSGDEADTQYF
TRBV10-3,TRBJ2-7,CAISESDRGYEQYF
TRBV5-5,TRBJ2-3,CASSGGGSADTQYF
TRBV7-9,TRBJ2-3,CASSVGRVTDTQYF
TRBV7-6,TRBJ2-7,CASSGEGALHEQYF
TRBV11-2,TRBJ2-1,CASSLVEYNEQFF
TRBV7-9,TRBJ1-1,CASSPVGASEAFF
TRBV29-1,TRBJ2-7,CSVAVPNSYEQYF
TRBV4-1,TRBJ2-1,CASSQDVRGNEQFF
TRBV20-1,TRBJ2-1,CSAPQSYNYNEQFF
TRBV20-1,TRBJ2-3,CSARLEDRADTQYF
TRBV24-1,TRBJ2-6,CATSDLKGAYGANVLTF
TRBV29-1,TRBJ2-7,CSVELMGRENFEQYF
TRBV10-3,TRBJ2-7,CATGTGDYEQYF
TRBV6-5,TRBJ2-3,CASRRDPDTQYF
TRBV7-9,TRBJ1-3,CASSFGGAFRNTIYF
TRBV7-8,TRBJ2-2,CASSLFASLGATNTGELFF
TRBV4-1,TRBJ2-1,CASSQGLTGLHNEQFF
TRBV12-3/TRBV12-4,TRBJ2-5,CASSLAGGLQGAQETQYF
TRBV25-1,TRBJ2-5,CASTGRGVETQYF
TRBV6-1,TRBJ2-7,CASSEGSVGQGAWREQYF
TRBV12-3/TRBV12-4,TRBJ2-5,CASSARWGNFETQYF
TRBV20-1,TRBJ2-7,CSALGYEQYF
TRBV12-3/TRBV12-4,TRBJ2-7,CASSAAGRSYEQYF
TRBV6-1,TRBJ2-5,CASSEFRTSGAQETQYF
TRBV12-3/TRBV12-4,TRBJ2-2,CASSFTEGGELFF
TRBV29-1,TRBJ2-7,CSVRLPSSYEQYF